This T cell receptor beta chain was found in a study of cytomegalovirus exposure and HLA in healthy donors. This CDR3 is 14 amino acids long. V was clipped by 4 bases and J by 2 bases; unmatched bases: 4. Primers for the PCR totalled 60 Vbeta and 13 Jbeta. In the authors' methods: Among the unique TCR beta chains that a later analysis counted, about 81 million in all, 9.5 million to 11 million were shared. Clones were sequenced by immunoSEQ multiplex PCR, and TCRdb holds only the in-frame ones, with some missing. V, J and clone size were drawn from that table, and D and trimming were deduced from the DNA. The profile covers about 61,000 clones, with around 89% appearing a single time and about 1.6% taken by the ten largest.

This chain joins TRBV23-1 and TRBJ2-7; 8 positions match TRBD1. TRBV23-1 is treated as an ORF (open reading frame) with a function not yet certain. Sequencing was carried out using PBMCs. The sequence derives from a man aged 30 to 45 in good health and CMV-seropositive. The CDR3 reads CASSRGDRTYEQYF. In DNA, the CDR3 is TGCGCCAGCAGTCGAGGGGACAGGACCTACGAGCAGTACTTC.